This T cell receptor (beta chain) comes out of a study of blood T cell repertoires in COVID-19 (dated by TCRdb to 2018 to 2021). Some background on the complete study: Collaborator samples came from the United States, Italy and Spain and covered acute and convalescent phases of COVID-19. Subjects who had been exposed to COVID-19, were actively infected with it, or had recovered from it provided the deeply sampled blood TCRbeta repertoires that made up the dataset. The samples were drawn from the first 160 participants of the ongoing ImmuneRACE study and from 1,200 or so subjects provided by 6 global collaborators. Where available, HLA class I and class II types were taken from metadata supplied by the sample provider and were not determined by assay-based typing. Nearly every sample came with metadata listing a de-identified subject ID, COVID-19 status, age in years and sex. A freely available public database, intended as a resource for researchers studying the immune response to SARS-CoV-2, is where the repertoires were released. The material from the prospective study consisted of cDNA or gDNA derived from T cells, B-cell-depleted T cells, or PBMCs. General conclusions and limits of the study: How much clinical and demographic metadata was included differed by source and by participant, and the metadata was provided uncurated.

Each collaborating institution followed its own protocols to collect whole blood in K2EDTA tubes. For TCRbeta analysis, collaborators shipped samples in one of three forms: frozen whole blood, isolated PBMCs, or DNA extracted from either of those sample types. In the case of this clone: The specificity of this receptor is unknown. No qualities accompany the bases; no much larger clone lies one base away.

TCRbeta CDR3 regions were amplified from genomic DNA using the immunoSEQ Assay, a bias-controlled multiplex PCR. The authors' analysis ran thus. The number of nucleated cells in each sample was estimated from the amplification of reference gene primers within the assay. To quantify the absolute abundance of each unique TCRbeta CDR3 rearrangement, sequence reads were collapsed and filtered. For each sample, productive Simpson clonality was calculated by taking the square root of Simpson's diversity index across productive rearrangements. Held by TCRdb, this immuneACCESS table contains in-frame sequences only and omits some clones. Under half of the omission traces to an unresolved V gene where checked; the cause of the rest is unknown. D and trimming were read from the DNA, whereas the V and J calls and clone size are those reported in that table. The table for this sample lists about 98,000 clones; more than 60% of them were counted only once. The ten largest clonotypes hold roughly 25% of the sample.

Trimming at the junction amounts to 7 bases on V and 4 bases on J, and the germline ends lie 5 bases apart. The CDR3 covers 11 residues, taking in both the cysteine and the phenylalanine. Only the CDR3 portion is preserved as DNA: 33 bases, with reading frame beginning at the first base. Looking up the germline V gene (reference sequence) yields CDR1 LNHDA and CDR2 SQIVND. The sequence was obtained from a man aged 65 to 79 with acute or convalescent COVID-19. Recombination linked TRBV19 to TRBJ2-1; the D gene cannot be resolved reliably. Sequencing was performed on peripheral blood. The DNA sequence follows: TGTGCCAGTATCCTATACAATGAGCAGTTCTTC. This translates into CASILYNEQFF.